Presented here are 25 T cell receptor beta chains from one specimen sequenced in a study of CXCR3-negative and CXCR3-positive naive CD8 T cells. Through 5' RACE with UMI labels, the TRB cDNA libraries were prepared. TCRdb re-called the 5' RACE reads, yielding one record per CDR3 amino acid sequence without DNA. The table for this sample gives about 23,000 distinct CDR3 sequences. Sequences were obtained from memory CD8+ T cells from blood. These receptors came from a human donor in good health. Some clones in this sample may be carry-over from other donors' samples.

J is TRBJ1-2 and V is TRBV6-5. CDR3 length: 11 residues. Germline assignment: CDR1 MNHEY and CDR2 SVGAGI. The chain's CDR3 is CASSYNYGYTF.

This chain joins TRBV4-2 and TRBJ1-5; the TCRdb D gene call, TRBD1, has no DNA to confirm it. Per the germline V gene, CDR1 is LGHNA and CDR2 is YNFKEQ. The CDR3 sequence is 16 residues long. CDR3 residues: CASSHFRDGSNQPQHF.

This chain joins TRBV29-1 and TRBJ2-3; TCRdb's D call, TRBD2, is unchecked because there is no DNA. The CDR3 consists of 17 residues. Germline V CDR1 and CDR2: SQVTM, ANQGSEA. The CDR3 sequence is CSVEGTSEGPRGDTQYF.

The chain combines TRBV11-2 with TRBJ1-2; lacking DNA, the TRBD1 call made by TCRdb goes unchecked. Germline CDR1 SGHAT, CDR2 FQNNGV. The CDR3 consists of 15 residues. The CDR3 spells CASSLAPQGARGYTF.

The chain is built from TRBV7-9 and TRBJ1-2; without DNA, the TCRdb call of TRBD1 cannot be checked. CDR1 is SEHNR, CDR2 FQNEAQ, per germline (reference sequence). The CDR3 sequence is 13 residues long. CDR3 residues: CASSSGGEHGYTF.

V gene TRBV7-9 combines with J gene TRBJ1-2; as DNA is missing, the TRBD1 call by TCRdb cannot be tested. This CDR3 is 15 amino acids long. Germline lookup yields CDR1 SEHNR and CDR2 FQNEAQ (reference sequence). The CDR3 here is CASSYRDPENDGYTF.

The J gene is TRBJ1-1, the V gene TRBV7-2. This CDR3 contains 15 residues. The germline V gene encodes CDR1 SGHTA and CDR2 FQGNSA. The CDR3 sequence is CASSLAEFMNTEAFF.

CDR3 protein: CASRDGNSYEQYF. The chain recombines TRBV13 with TRBJ2-7. The CDR3 sequence is 13 residues long. Per the germline V gene, CDR1 is PRHDT and CDR2 is FYEKMQ (reference sequence).

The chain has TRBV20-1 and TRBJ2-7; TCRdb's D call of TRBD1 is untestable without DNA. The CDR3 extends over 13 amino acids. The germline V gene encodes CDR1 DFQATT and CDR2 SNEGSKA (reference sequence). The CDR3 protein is CSAGKGQMYEQYF.

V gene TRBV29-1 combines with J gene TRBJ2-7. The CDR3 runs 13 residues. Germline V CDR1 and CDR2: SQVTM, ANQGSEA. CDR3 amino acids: CSVEETNSYEQYF.

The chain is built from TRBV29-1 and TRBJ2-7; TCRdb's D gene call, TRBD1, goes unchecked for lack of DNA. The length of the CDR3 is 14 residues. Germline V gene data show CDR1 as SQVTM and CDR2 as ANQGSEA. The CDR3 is CSVGGTGDINEQYF.

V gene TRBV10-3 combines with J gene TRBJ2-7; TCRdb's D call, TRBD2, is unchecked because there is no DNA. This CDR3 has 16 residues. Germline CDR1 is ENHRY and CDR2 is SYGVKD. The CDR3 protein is CAISDLGLAGSYEQYF.

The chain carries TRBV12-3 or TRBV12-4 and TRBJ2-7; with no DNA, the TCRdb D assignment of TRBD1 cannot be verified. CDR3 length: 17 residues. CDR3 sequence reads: CASSAPKDRGASYEQYF.

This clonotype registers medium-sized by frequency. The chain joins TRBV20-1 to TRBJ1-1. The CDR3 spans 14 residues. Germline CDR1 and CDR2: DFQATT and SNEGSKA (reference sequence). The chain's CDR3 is CSARPPGLYTEAFF.

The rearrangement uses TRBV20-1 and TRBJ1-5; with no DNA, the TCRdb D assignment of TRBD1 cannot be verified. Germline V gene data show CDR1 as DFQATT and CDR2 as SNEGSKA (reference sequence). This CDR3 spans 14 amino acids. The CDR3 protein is CSASNRGSNQPQHF.

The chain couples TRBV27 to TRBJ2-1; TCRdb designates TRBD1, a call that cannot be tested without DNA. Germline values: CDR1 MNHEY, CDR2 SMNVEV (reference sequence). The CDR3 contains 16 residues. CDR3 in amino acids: CASSLSDQPLYNEQFF.

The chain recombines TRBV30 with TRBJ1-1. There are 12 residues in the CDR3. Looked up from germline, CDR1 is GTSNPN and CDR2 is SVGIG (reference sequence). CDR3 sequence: CAWSNMNTEAFF.

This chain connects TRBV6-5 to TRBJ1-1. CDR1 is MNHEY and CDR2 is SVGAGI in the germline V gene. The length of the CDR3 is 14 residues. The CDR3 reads CASSYNKENTEAFF.

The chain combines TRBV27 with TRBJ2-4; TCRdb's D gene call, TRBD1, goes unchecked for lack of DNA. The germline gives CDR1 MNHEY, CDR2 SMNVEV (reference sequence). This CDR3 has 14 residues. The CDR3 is CASSFGPGGNIQYF.

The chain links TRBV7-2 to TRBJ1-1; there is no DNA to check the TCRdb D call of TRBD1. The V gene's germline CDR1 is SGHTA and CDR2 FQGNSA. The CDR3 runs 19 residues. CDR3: CASSLVVGTGLGMNTEAFF.

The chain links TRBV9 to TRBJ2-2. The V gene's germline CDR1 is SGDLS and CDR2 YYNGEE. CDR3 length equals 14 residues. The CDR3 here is CASSVDGYTGELFF. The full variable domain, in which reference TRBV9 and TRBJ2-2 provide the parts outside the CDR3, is DSGVTQTPKHLITATGQRVTLRCSPRSGDLSVYWYQQSLDQGLQFLIQYYNGEERAKGNILERFSAQQFPDLHSELNLSSLELGDSALYFCASSVDGYTGELFFGEGSRLTVL.

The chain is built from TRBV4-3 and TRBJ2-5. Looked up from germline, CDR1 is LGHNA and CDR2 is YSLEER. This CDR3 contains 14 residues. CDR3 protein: CASSQDLTEETQYF.

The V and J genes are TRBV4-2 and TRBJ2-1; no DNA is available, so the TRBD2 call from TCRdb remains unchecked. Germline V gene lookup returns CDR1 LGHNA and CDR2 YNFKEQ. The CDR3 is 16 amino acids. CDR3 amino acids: CASSQVRAGMNYEQFF.

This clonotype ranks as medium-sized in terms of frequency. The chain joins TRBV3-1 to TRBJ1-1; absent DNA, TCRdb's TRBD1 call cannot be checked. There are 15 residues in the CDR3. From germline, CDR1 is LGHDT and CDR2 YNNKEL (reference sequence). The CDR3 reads CASSSQVGVDTEAFF.

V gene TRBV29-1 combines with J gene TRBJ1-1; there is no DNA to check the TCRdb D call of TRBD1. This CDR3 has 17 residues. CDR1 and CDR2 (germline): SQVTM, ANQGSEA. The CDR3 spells CSVGRDRVDGLDTEAFF.